What follows is one T cell receptor (beta chain) and its context. This entry comes from a study of post-analysis software for immune sequencing data. Unique molecular identifiers featured in each of the TCR beta cDNA libraries. Input amounts of about 0.85 to 11 million T cells were used. These gave about 500,000 cDNA molecules, so each molecule approximated one T cell. TCRdb re-called the PCR reads with MiXCR, one entry per CDR3 protein. The sample holds approximately 730,000 distinct CDR3 sequences; 25% to 30% are singletons and the top ten take roughly 0.57%. The receptor comes from a girl aged 10 to 17 with multiple sclerosis. The specimen sequenced was blood.

Written as DNA, the CDR3 is TGTGCCAGCAGCTCCCTACTATCCCACGAGCAGTACTTC. Residues: CASSSLLSHEQYF. The chain couples TRBV7-9 to TRBJ2-7; D gene ambiguous. This CDR3 has 13 residues. CDR1 SEHNR and CDR2 FQNEAQ come from the germline V gene (reference sequence). Deletions cut 4 bases from V and 5 bases from J, with 12 bases between.